Reported below is one T cell receptor beta chain. The data were obtained in a study of shared clonotypes between healthy human individuals. This CDR3 contains 17 residues. CDR1 and CDR2 (germline): LGHNA, YSLEER. Trimming shortened V by 4 bases and J by 1 base, and 20 bases separated the two germline ends. Measured with immunoSEQ multiplex PCR; TCRdb has only the in-frame clones, and not every one. The table has millions of clones, approximately 94% seen once. The sequencing sample was made of naive CD4+ T cells sorted from blood. The subset was: CD45RA+ positively selected. V is TRBV4-3 and J is TRBJ2-7; TRBD1 is a possible D gene (6 bases). The TCR comes from a man between 18 and 29 years old in good health. The CDR3: CASSLLGSRGRSYEQYF. The CDR3, as DNA: TGCGCCAGCAGCCTCCTGGGCTCCAGGGGCCGATCCTACGAGCAGTACTTC.